One and the same sample provided the 22 T cell receptor beta chains below, sequenced in a study of OX40 agonist ivuxolimab in advanced cancers. The repertoire was sequenced with immunoSEQ multiplex PCR; TCRdb's copy has only in-frame clones and lacks some. The sample yields fewer than 50,000 clones, around 92% seen once. The sample was CD4+ or CD8+ T cells sorted from blood, taken in a trial of the OX40 agonist ivuxolimab. These TCRs come from an adult with an advanced solid tumor such as melanoma, head and neck, liver or kidney cancer.

The chain links TRBV15 to TRBJ1-5, with D unresolved. This CDR3 has 15 residues. Between the trimmed V and J ends, which lost 0 bases and 1 base, there was a span of 7 bases. Germline V gene sequence: CDR1 LNHNV, CDR2 YYDKDF (reference sequence). The CDR3 loop is CATSRDINSNQPQHF. The CDR3 DNA follows: TGTGCCACCAGCAGAGATATCAACAGCAATCAGCCCCAGCATTTT.

This CDR3 reads CASSKGQGGSYEQYF. As DNA, the CDR3 is TGTGCCAGCAGCAAGGGACAGGGTGGCTCCTACGAGCAGTACTTC. The chain recombines TRBV7-6 with TRBJ2-7, with 9 bases aligning to TRBD1. Trimming removed 5 bases from V and 0 bases from J; junction bases left unmatched: 5. There are 15 residues in the CDR3. CDR1 SGHVS and CDR2 FNYEAQ come from the germline V gene.

The chain has TRBV13 and TRBJ2-7; tentatively, D is TRBD1 (6 bases). In germline, CDR1 is PRHDT, CDR2 FYEKMQ (reference sequence). Trimming took 4 bases from V and 0 from J, leaving 16 bases between them. This CDR3 is 16 amino acids long. CDR3 sequence: CASSSTNRDTSYEQYF. The DNA of the CDR3 is TGTGCCAGCAGCTCAACTAATCGGGACACCTCCTACGAGCAGTACTTC.

The V gene is TRBV5-6, the J gene TRBJ2-5; TRBD1 might be the D (6 bases). The end of the DNA fits TRBJ2-7 better, so the J call may be wrong. Germline assignment: CDR1 SGHDT and CDR2 YYEEEE. The CDR3 is made up of 14 amino acids. CDR3 amino acids: CASGRGGVSYEQYF. The CDR3 DNA reads as TGTGCCAGCGGCAGAGGGGGAGTCTCCTACGAGCAGTACTTC.

This clone showed up just once. This chain joins TRBV4-2 and TRBJ1-2; 7 bases match TRBD1. The CDR3 is 17 residues long. In germline, CDR1 is LGHNA, CDR2 YNFKEQ. Trimming at V came to 5 bases and at J to 5 bases, leaving 17 bases not matched to a gene. Here the CDR3 DNA reads TGTGCCAGCAGCTTGGAGGGGGCGTCCGGGTTGAGATATGGCTACACCTTC. It translates to CASSLEGASGLRYGYTF.

The chain combines TRBV4-1 with TRBJ2-7, with a tentative D call TRBD2 (6 bases). The CDR3 runs 15 residues. Per germline, CDR1 MGHRA and CDR2 YSYEKL. V was shortened by 1 base and J by 3 bases, with 13 bases between the two germline ends. The chain's CDR3 is CASSQGALALYEQYF. The CDR3 DNA is TGCGCCAGCAGCCAAGGTGCGCTAGCGCTCTACGAGCAGTACTTC.

The chain couples TRBV11-3 to TRBJ1-1; D ambiguous. Germline V gene lookup returns CDR1 SGHNT and CDR2 YENEEA. This CDR3 contains 14 residues. V dropped 5 bases and J dropped 4 bases, with 14 bases sitting between them. The CDR3 here is CASSPWAASTEAFF. CDR3 coding DNA: TGTGCCAGCAGCCCATGGGCCGCGAGCACTGAAGCTTTCTTT.

This rearrangement joins TRBV15 to TRBJ1-4; 7 nucleotides align to TRBD1. Per germline, CDR1 LNHNV and CDR2 YYDKDF (reference sequence). Trimming took 8 bases from V and 0 from J; bases not matched to a gene: 6. CDR3 length: 15 amino acids. The CDR3 loop is CATRRTGATNEKLFF. CDR3 sequence (DNA): TGTGCCACCCGACGAACAGGGGCAACTAATGAAAAACTGTTTTTT.

The rearrangement links TRBV13 to TRBJ2-7; no definite D call. This CDR3 is 11 amino acids long. V lost 8 bases and J lost 3, with 8 bases in between. Germline V gives CDR1 PRHDT, CDR2 FYEKMQ (reference sequence). CDR3 nucleotide sequence: TGTGCCAGCGGTCGAGACTACGAGCAGTACTTC. Protein: CASGRDYEQYF.

V and J are TRBV9 and TRBJ1-3; TRBD1 agrees at 9 bases. This CDR3 contains 16 residues. V lost 3 bases, J lost 7 bases, and 11 bases stayed unmatched. Germline values: CDR1 SGDLS, CDR2 YYNGEE. DNA of the CDR3: TGTGCCAGCAGCGCCTACCGACAGGGGGGATACAACACCATATATTTT. Encoded protein: CASSAYRQGGYNTIYF.

As DNA, the CDR3 is TGTGCCAGCAGTGGTCTACAGGGGGGCCAGCGATATTTT. This sequence encodes CASSGLQGGQRYF. The rearrangement uses TRBV6-1 and TRBJ2-3; TRBD1 aligns across 8 bases. Trimming removed 4 bases from V and 15 bases from J; junction bases left unmatched: 12. The CDR3 is 13 amino acids. The V gene's germline CDR1 is MNHNS and CDR2 SASEGT.

This sequence joins TRBV11-3 and TRBJ2-7, with no clear D. Deletions cut 4 bases from V and 2 bases from J, with 12 bases between. Germline V lookup: CDR1 SGHNT, CDR2 YENEEA. There are 14 residues in the CDR3. The CDR3 sequence: CASSSGQTPYEQYF. CDR3 DNA sequence: TGTGCCAGCAGCTCTGGGCAGACACCCTACGAGCAGTACTTC.

This chain links TRBV7-8 with TRBJ1-1; 7 bases fit TRBD1. The V gene end was trimmed by 7 bases and the J gene end by 0 bases; junction bases not matched to a gene: 5. This CDR3 is built from 14 residues. Germline V gene lookup returns CDR1 SGHVS and CDR2 FQNEAQ. As DNA, the CDR3 is TGTGCCAGCACCCTAGGGGGCGTGAACACTGAAGCTTTCTTT. The encoded protein is CASTLGGVNTEAFF.

The chain couples TRBV5-5 to TRBJ2-1; 9 nucleotides agree with TRBD2. Germline CDR1 reads SGHKS; CDR2 reads YYEKEE (reference sequence). After removal of 4 bases from V and 13 bases from J, the junction contained 9 bases not matched to a gene. This CDR3 is 13 amino acids long. The CDR3 here is CASSNPSGDIQFF. CDR3 bases: TGTGCCAGCAGCAACCCTAGCGGGGATATTCAGTTCTTC.

The CDR3 sequence: CASSLGGQGYEQYF. In DNA form, the CDR3 reads TGCGCCAGCAGCTTGGGGGGACAGGGCTACGAGCAGTACTTC. This chain connects TRBV5-1 to TRBJ2-7, with 9 bases aligning to TRBD1. The germline CDR1 and CDR2 sequences are SGHRS and YFSETQ. J lost 3 bases, V lost 0 bases, and 1 base had no gene match. The CDR3 has 14 residues. Drawing the rest from reference TRBV5-1 and TRBJ2-7, the complete variable domain is KAGVTQTPRYLIKTRGQQVTLSCSPISGHRSVSWYQQTPGQGLQFLFEYFSETQRNKGNFPGRFSGRQFSNSRSEMNVSTLELGDSALYLCASSLGGQGYEQYFGPGTRLTVT.

This clone is medium-sized (0.01 to 0.1%) by share. This chain connects TRBV2 to TRBJ1-3, with D possibly being TRBD1 (5 bases). The CDR3 totals 15 residues. Trimming removed 2 bases at V and 0 bases at J, with 8 bases between. The germline gives CDR1 SNHLY, CDR2 FYNNEI. This CDR3 reads CASSERGFSGNTIYF. CDR3 coding DNA: TGTGCCAGCAGTGAACGGGGGTTCTCTGGAAACACCATATATTTT.

This sequence joins TRBV4-1 and TRBJ2-3; D gene unclear. Germline CDR1 and CDR2: MGHRA and YSYEKL. Trimming cost V 4 bases and J 7 bases, with 18 bases left between them. CDR3 size: 15 residues. DNA for the CDR3: TGCGCCAGCAGCCCAACGTTAGGTGGCTCATATACGCAGTATTTT. Residues: CASSPTLGGSYTQYF.

CDR3 nucleotide sequence: TGTGCCAGCAGCTCAACAGGCCTCTCCTACAATGAGCAGTTCTTC. This translates into CASSSTGLSYNEQFF. V usage is TRBV7-8 and J usage is TRBJ2-1, with D perhaps TRBD1 (5 bases). Trimming took 4 bases from V and 0 from J, leaving 10 bases between them. This CDR3 is built from 15 residues. The germline gives CDR1 SGHVS, CDR2 FQNEAQ.

CDR3 nucleotides: TGTGCCAGCAGTTACTCAGGGGGCCAGTACGAGCAGTACTTC. Amino acid sequence: CASSYSGGQYEQYF. This sequence joins TRBV6-6 and TRBJ2-7; 7 bases match TRBD1. V dropped 0 bases and J dropped 4; count of bases not matched to a gene: 3. Germline loops: CDR1 MNHNY, CDR2 SVGAGI (reference sequence). This CDR3 has 14 amino acids.

The gene calls are TRBV19 and TRBJ1-1, with D hard to call. Trimming pared 5 bases from V and 2 bases from J, leaving 3 bases between. The CDR3 sequence is 11 residues long. Germline loops: CDR1 LNHDA, CDR2 SQIVND (reference sequence). The CDR3 spells CASSPNTEAFF. CDR3 nucleotide sequence: TGTGCCAGTAGTCCCAACACTGAAGCTTTCTTT. Combining the CDR3 with reference TRBV19 and TRBJ1-1 gives the whole variable domain DGGITQSPKYLFRKEGQNVTLSCEQNLNHDAMYWYRQDPGQGLRLIYYSQIVNDFQKGDIAEGYSVSREKKESFPLTVTSAQKNPTAFYLCASSPNTEAFFGQGTRLTVV.

The chain carries TRBV4-2 and TRBJ2-1, with TRBD2 as a possible D gene (5 bases). Trimming removed 6 bases at V and 2 bases at J, with 11 bases between. The CDR3 is made up of 14 amino acids. Germline V CDR1 and CDR2: LGHNA, YNFKEQ. The CDR3 DNA reads TGTGCCAGCAGACCGGAGGCCCCCTACAATGAGCAGTTCTTC. It is translated as CASRPEAPYNEQFF.

The rearrangement joins TRBV28 to TRBJ1-5; D is ambiguous. The CDR3 contains 13 residues. CDR1 and CDR2 from the germline V gene are MDHEN and SYDVKM. Trimming took 6 bases from V and 6 from J, leaving 12 bases between them. The CDR3 loop is CASRLGESQPQHF. CDR3 bases: TGTGCCAGCAGGCTCGGAGAGAGTCAGCCCCAGCATTTT.